This TCR beta chain was sequenced during a study of blood T cells in healthy people across ages. Study-wide results and limits: Long-lived donors had more naive CD4+ cells and higher diversity than aged donors.

The study recruited healthy Caucasian donors from Russia who were aged roughly 6 to 100. Alongside a J-beta primer mix, a sample-barcoded 5' primer served in a second PCR lasting roughly 7 to 12 cycles. Via MiXCR, TCRdb re-called the 5' RACE reads, giving one row per CDR3 protein. The sample yields roughly 900,000 distinct CDR3 sequences, 40% to 60% seen once. V lost 5 bases to trimming and J lost 2 bases; unmatched junction nucleotides: 5. Germline-derived CDR1 and CDR2 are DFQATT and SNEGSKA (reference sequence). This CDR3 is built from 13 residues. As concerns this clonotype: The antigen is undetermined.

V gene TRBV20-1 combines with J gene TRBJ2-5, with 7 positions matching TRBD2. This receptor was taken from a man aged 25-45 years in good health. The sequenced sample was blood. CDR3 amino acids: CSAWTSAQETQYF. The CDR3 DNA follows: TGCAGTGCTTGGACTAGTGCTCAAGAGACCCAGTACTTC.